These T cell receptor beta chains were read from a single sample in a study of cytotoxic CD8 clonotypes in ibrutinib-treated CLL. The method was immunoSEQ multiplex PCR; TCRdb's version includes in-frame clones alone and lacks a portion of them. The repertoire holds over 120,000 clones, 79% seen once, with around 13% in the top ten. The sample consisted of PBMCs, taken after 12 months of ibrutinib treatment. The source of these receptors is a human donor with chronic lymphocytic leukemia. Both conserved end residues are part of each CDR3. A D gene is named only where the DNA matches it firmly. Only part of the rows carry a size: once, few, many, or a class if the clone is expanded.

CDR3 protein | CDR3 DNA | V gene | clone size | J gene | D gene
CASSLDARETYEQYF | TGTGCCAGCAGCTTAGATGCACGGGAAACCTACGAGCAGTACTTC | TRBV7-6 | once | TRBJ2-7 | NA
CASSYVREYTDTQYF | TGTGCCAGCAGTTATGTGCGGGAGTACACAGATACGCAGTATTTT | TRBV25-1 | NA | TRBJ2-3 | TRBD2
CASSPRRGQRYNEQFF | TGTGCCAGCAGCCCCAGGCGGGGACAACGGTACAATGAGCAGTTCTTC | TRBV5-6 | NA | TRBJ2-1 | NA
CASSYGRAYNEQFF | TGTGCCAGCAGTTACGGCAGGGCCTACAATGAGCAGTTCTTC | TRBV6-5 | NA | TRBJ2-1 | NA
CASSLEGSSYEQYF | TGTGCCAGCAGCCTCGAGGGAAGCTCCTACGAGCAGTACTTC | TRBV7-6 | NA | TRBJ2-7 | NA
CASSSGTQNTEAFF | TGTGCCAGCAGTTCTGGAACACAGAACACTGAAGCTTTCTTT | TRBV2 | NA | TRBJ1-1 | NA
CASSQGPSGATDTQYF | TGCGCCAGCAGCCAAGGTCCGAGCGGGGCAACAGATACGCAGTATTTT | TRBV4-3 | NA | TRBJ2-3 | TRBD2
CASKDTYEQYF | TGCGCCAGCAAGGACACCTACGAGCAGTACTTC | TRBV5-1 | NA | TRBJ2-7 | NA
CASSQDSVQEMNTEAFF | TGCGCCAGCAGCCAAGATTCAGTCCAGGAAATGAACACTGAAGCTTTCTTT | TRBV4-3 | NA | TRBJ1-1 | NA
CASSELAGGGETQYF | TGTGCCAGCAGTGAATTAGCGGGGGGAGGAGAGACCCAGTACTTC | TRBV25-1 | NA | TRBJ2-5 | TRBD2
CAWSVGANEQFF | TGTGCCTGGAGTGTTGGGGCGAATGAGCAGTTCTTC | TRBV30 | few | TRBJ2-1 | NA
CASSYSSGMGTGELFF | TGTGCCAGCAGTTATTCTTCAGGGATGGGTACCGGGGAGCTGTTTTTT | TRBV6-5 | NA | TRBJ2-2 | NA
CASSPGTANTGELFF | TGCGCCAGCAGCCCCGGGACGGCGAACACCGGGGAGCTGTTTTTT | TRBV4-3 | NA | TRBJ2-2 | NA
CASSWDGQPAYEQYF | TGTGCCAGCAGCTGGGACGGACAGCCAGCCTACGAGCAGTACTTC | TRBV7-2 | NA | TRBJ2-7 | NA
CASSSAGTVIAGGREQYF | TGTGCCAGCAGCTCTGCGGGGACAGTAATAGCGGGAGGTAGAGAGCAGTACTTC | TRBV7-6 | NA | TRBJ2-7 | TRBD2
CATSTGLARYEQFF | TGTGCCACCAGCACCGGACTAGCGAGGTATGAGCAGTTCTTC | TRBV15 | few | TRBJ2-1 | TRBD2
CASTWDLSSYNEQFF | TGTGCCAGCACGTGGGACCTCAGCTCCTACAATGAGCAGTTCTTC | TRBV2 | NA | TRBJ2-1 | NA
CASSQSLPGLAGGWAGYEQYF | TGCGCCAGCAGCCAATCTCTCCCGGGACTAGCGGGAGGATGGGCTGGGTACGAGCAGTACTTC | TRBV4-3 | NA | TRBJ2-7 | TRBD2
CASSPLTTGTSHGYTF | TGTGCCAGCTCACCACTGACGACAGGGACTTCTCATGGCTACACCTTC | TRBV18 | NA | TRBJ1-2 | TRBD1
CASSLRDRPSEQYF | TGTGCCAGCAGCTTGAGGGACAGGCCCAGCGAGCAGTACTTC | TRBV7-8 | NA | TRBJ2-7 | TRBD1
CASSPLETQYF | TGTGCCAGCTCACCATTGGAGACCCAGTACTTC | TRBV18 | NA | TRBJ2-5 | NA
CASSGDGGNTEAFF | TGTGCCAGCAGCGGAGATGGGGGGAACACTGAAGCTTTCTTT | TRBV7-2 | NA | TRBJ1-1 | NA
CASRAQVHSGTEAFF | TGTGCCAGCAGGGCTCAGGTCCATTCGGGTACTGAAGCTTTCTTT | TRBV2 | NA | TRBJ1-1 | NA
CASGSGVSNQPQHF | TGTGCTAGTGGTTCTGGGGTAAGCAATCAGCCCCAGCATTTT | TRBV12-5 | NA | TRBJ1-5 | NA
CSVKGTGVIYEQYF | TGCAGCGTTAAAGGGACAGGGGTTATCTACGAGCAGTACTTC | TRBV29-1 | NA | TRBJ2-7 | TRBD1
CATSSGTRYNEQFF | TGTGCCACCAGCAGCGGGACACGTTACAATGAGCAGTTCTTC | TRBV15 | few | TRBJ2-1 | NA
CATSRGLAQETQYF | TGTGCCACCAGCAGGGGACTGGCACAAGAGACCCAGTACTTC | TRBV15 | NA | TRBJ2-5 | NA
CATSPRATDYEQYF | TGTGCCACCAGCCCTCGGGCTACTGACTACGAGCAGTACTTC | TRBV15 | once | TRBJ2-7 | NA
CASSPSWERLVQPQHF | TGTGCCAGCTCACCATCTTGGGAAAGATTGGTTCAGCCCCAGCATTTT | TRBV18 | NA | TRBJ1-5 | NA
CSVEDLRGLRLVGQPQHF | TGCAGCGTTGAAGATCTGAGGGGACTTCGCCTCGTAGGTCAGCCCCAGCATTTT | TRBV29-1 | NA | TRBJ1-5 | NA
CASSRTATGELFF | TGTGCCAGCAGTCGTACAGCAACCGGGGAGCTGTTTTTT | TRBV2 | NA | TRBJ2-2 | NA
CASSYAGQGMLAGVREQYF | TGCGCCAGCAGCTACGCTGGACAGGGGATGTTAGCGGGAGTCCGGGAGCAGTACTTC | TRBV5-1 | NA | TRBJ2-7 | NA
CASMAPLAGYNEQFF | TGTGCCAGCATGGCCCCTCTAGCGGGATACAATGAGCAGTTCTTC | TRBV6-5 | once | TRBJ2-1 | TRBD2
CASTHWNSNQPQHF | TGTGCCAGCACCCATTGGAATAGCAATCAGCCCCAGCATTTT | TRBV6-5 | NA | TRBJ1-5 | NA
CASRGYGTIYEQYF | TGTGCCAGCAGGGGGTACGGGACCATCTACGAGCAGTACTTC | TRBV2 | NA | TRBJ2-7 | NA
CASSFVGASGQYEQYF | TGTGCCAGCAGTTTTGTTGGGGCTAGCGGGCAATACGAGCAGTACTTC | TRBV27 | NA | TRBJ2-7 | TRBD2
CASSEGTGRRDYGYTF | TGTGCCAGCAGTGAAGGGACAGGGAGGCGGGACTATGGCTACACCTTC | TRBV2 | NA | TRBJ1-2 | TRBD1
CASTLRLSTDTQYF | TGTGCCAGCACCCTGCGACTGAGCACAGATACGCAGTATTTT | TRBV28 | NA | TRBJ2-3 | NA
CATSATLSRGNEQFF | TGTGCCACCAGCGCGACCCTTAGCCGGGGCAATGAGCAGTTCTTC | TRBV15 | NA | TRBJ2-1 | NA
CASSLAQTGPGYGYTF | TGTGCCAGCAGTTTAGCCCAAACGGGGCCAGGATATGGCTACACCTTC | TRBV28 | NA | TRBJ1-2 | NA
CASSLALAGGPEAPTGELFF | TGTGCCAGCTCACTGGCGCTAGCGGGAGGGCCTGAGGCCCCCACCGGGGAGCTGTTTTTT | TRBV18 | NA | TRBJ2-2 | TRBD2
CASSRQGDTEAFF | TGTGCCAGCAGCCGGCAGGGGGACACTGAAGCTTTCTTT | TRBV6-6 | NA | TRBJ1-1 | TRBD1
CASSPPTSGNTDTQYF | TGTGCCAGCTCACCACCGACTAGCGGGAACACAGATACGCAGTATTTT | TRBV18 | NA | TRBJ2-3 | TRBD2
CASSPHTSGSSYEQYF | TGTGCCAGCAGCCCGCATACTAGCGGGAGCTCCTACGAGCAGTACTTC | TRBV7-2 | NA | TRBJ2-7 | TRBD2
CASSIDRYQPQHF | TGTGCCAGTAGTATAGATCGGTATCAGCCCCAGCATTTT | TRBV19 | NA | TRBJ1-5 | NA
CASSWDRGNTEAFF | TGCGCCAGCAGCTGGGACAGGGGCAACACTGAAGCTTTCTTT | TRBV10-1 | few | TRBJ1-1 | TRBD1
CASSSTGRDQPQHF | TGTGCCAGTAGCTCGACAGGTCGTGATCAGCCCCAGCATTTT | TRBV19 | few | TRBJ1-5 | NA
CASSKDSTSYEQYF | TGTGCCAGCAGCAAGGACAGTACGTCCTACGAGCAGTACTTC | TRBV7-2 | NA | TRBJ2-7 | NA
CASSLGVSGGNQPQHF | TGTGCCAGCAGCTTAGGGGTTTCTGGGGGCAATCAGCCCCAGCATTTT | TRBV7-2 | NA | TRBJ1-5 | NA
CASSWPGGGQIYEQYF | TGCGCCAGCAGCTGGCCCGGTGGGGGACAGATCTACGAGCAGTACTTC | TRBV5-1 | once | TRBJ2-7 | TRBD1
CSVERQGTVNEQFF | TGCAGCGTTGAACGACAGGGCACCGTTAATGAGCAGTTCTTC | TRBV29-1 | NA | TRBJ2-1 | TRBD1
CAIRWTSDNYEQYF | TGTGCCATCAGATGGACTAGCGATAACTACGAGCAGTACTTC | TRBV10-3 | NA | TRBJ2-7 | TRBD2
CASSYQGPIEQYF | TGTGCCAGCAGTTACCAGGGGCCCATCGAGCAGTACTTC | TRBV27 | NA | TRBJ2-7 | NA
CASSPLIEGQGAHHNGYTF | TGTGCCAGCTCACCACTTATTGAAGGACAGGGGGCTCACCACAACGGCTACACCTTC | TRBV18 | NA | TRBJ1-2 | TRBD1
CASSVAGGKGTDTQYF | TGTGCCAGCAGTGTTGCAGGGGGGAAGGGCACAGATACGCAGTATTTT | TRBV2 | NA | TRBJ2-3 | NA